This T cell receptor (beta chain) comes out of a study of blood T cells in healthy people across ages. Overall study findings and caveats: CMV status of donors was not determined, possibly confounding expanded clonotype changes. Long-lived donors exceeded aged donors in naive CD4+ cells and diversity.

As for this clonotype: No antigen is known for it.

Germline-derived CDR1 and CDR2 are SGHAT and FQNNGV. Unmatched junction bases numbered 7, after V lost 5 bases and J lost 4 bases. The CDR3 extends over 14 amino acids. Next came a second PCR, run for 7 to 11 cycles, which used a sample-barcoded 5' primer along with a J-beta primer mix. TCRdb passed the 5' RACE reads through MiXCR, listing each CDR3 protein once. This table has about 1 million distinct CDR3 sequences, roughly a quarter appearing once. These sequences were also reported in another study, on T cells of mothers and their children. In that study: Barcodes for each sample and 2-4 random nucleotides were added by the M1S primer used in the second PCR.

This TCR came from a girl aged 2-10 years in good health. The chain has TRBV11-2 and TRBJ2-5, with 7 bases lining up with TRBD1. Sequences were obtained from blood. The CDR3: CASSRRQGPETQYF. The CDR3 bases are TGTGCCAGCAGCCGCCGACAGGGCCCAGAGACCCAGTACTTC.